The 4 T cell receptor beta chains below were found in one sample sequenced in a study of cytomegalovirus exposure and HLA in healthy donors. PCR was performed using 60 Vbeta and 13 Jbeta primers. Some clones are missing from TCRdb's copy, which holds only in-frame ones; the method was immunoSEQ multiplex PCR. The table has tens of thousands of clones, roughly three quarters seen once. Sequencing was done on a sample of PBMCs. These receptors originate from a woman aged 30 to 39 in good health and CMV-seropositive.

V is TRBV27 and J is TRBJ1-1; no clear D. This CDR3 spans 14 amino acids. V lost 3 bases to trimming and J lost 1 base, with 9 bases between them. Per germline, CDR1 MNHEY and CDR2 SMNVEV (reference sequence). CDR3 sequence reads: CASSFGQTNTEAFF. The CDR3 DNA reads TGTGCCAGCAGTTTTGGGCAGACGAACACTGAAGCTTTCTTT.

This sequence joins TRBV11-2 and TRBJ1-2, with a tentative D call TRBD1 (5 bases). There are 13 residues in the CDR3. The V and J ends lost 6 bases and 6 bases respectively, with 14 bases between them. The germline V gene has CDR1 SGHAT and CDR2 FQNNGV. Here the CDR3 reads CASREAAGNGYTF. The CDR3 bases are TGTGCCAGCAGGGAAGCAGCAGGGAATGGCTACACCTTC. Filled out from reference TRBV11-2 and TRBJ1-2, the complete variable domain reads EAGVAQSPRYKIIEKRQSVAFWCNPISGHATLYWYQQILGQGPKLLIQFQNNGVVDDSQLPKDRFSAERLKGVDSTLKIQPAKLEDSAVYLCASREAAGNGYTFGSGTRLTVV.

This clone was observed a few times. CDR3 sequence reads: CASSRTSGRASDIQYF. The CDR3 DNA follows: TGTGCCAGCAGTCGGACTAGCGGGAGGGCCTCGGACATTCAGTACTTC. This chain uses TRBV2 with TRBJ2-4, with 15 bases identical to TRBD2. Looked up from germline, CDR1 is SNHLY and CDR2 is FYNNEI. V lost 5 bases, J lost 8 bases, and 7 bases stayed unmatched. The CDR3 consists of 16 residues.

This clone has only a few counts. The rearrangement joins TRBV7-3 to TRBJ2-1; the match to TRBD2 covers 9 bases. Germline loops: CDR1 SGHTA, CDR2 FQGTGA. This CDR3 region has 18 residues. With 0 bases clipped from V and 4 bases from J, the junction kept 10 bases outside the gene matches. CDR3 residues: CASSLTSIAGVSYNEQFF. DNA of the CDR3: TGTGCCAGCAGCTTAACGTCCATAGCGGGAGTGTCGTACAATGAGCAGTTCTTC.